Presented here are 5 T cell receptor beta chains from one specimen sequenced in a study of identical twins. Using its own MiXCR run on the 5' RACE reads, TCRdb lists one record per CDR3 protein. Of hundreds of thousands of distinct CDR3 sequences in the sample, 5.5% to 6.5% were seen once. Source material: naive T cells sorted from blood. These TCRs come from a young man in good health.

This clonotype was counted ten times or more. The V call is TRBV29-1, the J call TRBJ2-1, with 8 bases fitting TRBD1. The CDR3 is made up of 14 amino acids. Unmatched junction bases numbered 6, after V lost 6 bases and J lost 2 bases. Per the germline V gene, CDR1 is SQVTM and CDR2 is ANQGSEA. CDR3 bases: TGCAGCGTAATAGACAGGGGTGCCTACAATGAGCAGTTCTTC. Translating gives CSVIDRGAYNEQFF.

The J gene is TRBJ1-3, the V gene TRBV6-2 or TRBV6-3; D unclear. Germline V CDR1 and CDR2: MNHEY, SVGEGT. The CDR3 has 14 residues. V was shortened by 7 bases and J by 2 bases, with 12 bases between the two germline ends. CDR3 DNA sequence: TGTGCCAGCAATCCTGGGTCTACTGGAAACACCATATATTTT. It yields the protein CASNPGSTGNTIYF.

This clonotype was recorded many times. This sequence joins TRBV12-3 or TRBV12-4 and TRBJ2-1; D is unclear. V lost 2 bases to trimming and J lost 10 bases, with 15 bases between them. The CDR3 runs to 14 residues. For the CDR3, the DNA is TGTGCCAGCAGTTTATCGGCGGAACCGCCGGAGCAGTTCTTC. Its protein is CASSLSAEPPEQFF.

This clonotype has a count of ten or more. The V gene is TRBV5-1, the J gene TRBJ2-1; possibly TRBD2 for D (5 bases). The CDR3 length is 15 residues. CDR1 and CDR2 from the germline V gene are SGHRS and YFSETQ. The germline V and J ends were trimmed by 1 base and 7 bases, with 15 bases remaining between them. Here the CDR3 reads CASSLTASTSNEQFF. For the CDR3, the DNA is TGCGCCAGCAGCTTGACCGCGTCTACTAGTAATGAGCAGTTCTTC.

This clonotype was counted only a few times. The CDR3 coding sequence is TGTGCCAGCAGCTTAGCAGGGGGACTCGTTAATGAGCAGTTCTTC. The encoded protein is CASSLAGGLVNEQFF. V and J are TRBV7-9 and TRBJ2-1; D is perhaps TRBD1 or TRBD2 (6 bases each). This CDR3 region has 15 residues. V dropped 0 bases and J dropped 7 bases, with 13 bases sitting between them. Germline V gene lookup returns CDR1 SEHNR and CDR2 FQNEAQ (reference sequence). The variable domain in full, completed from reference TRBV7-9 and TRBJ2-1, reads DTGVSQNPRHKITKRGQNVTFRCDPISEHNRLYWYRQTLGQGPEFLTYFQNEAQLEKSRLLSDRFSAERPKGSFSTLEIQRTEQGDSAMYLCASSLAGGLVNEQFFGPGTRLTVL.